These 16 T cell receptor beta chains were sequenced from one sample in a study of Ad26.COV2.S vaccination and SARS-CoV-2 variants. Profiling relied on immunoSEQ multiplex PCR, and the TCRdb table lists in-frame clones only, not all of them. The sample holds 300,000 to 500,000 clones, around nine tenths seen once. Treatment indicated: around 19 received Ad26.COV2.S at low or high dose, single or two shots; roughly 5 received placebo; per-sample allocation not given. Sampling was performed 63 days after the first vaccine or placebo injection. Sequencing was performed on peripheral blood, taken in a trial of Ad26.COV2.S vaccine versus placebo. Receptors were obtained from a person aged 18-65 years who received the Ad26.COV2.S COVID-19 vaccine or a placebo.

The rearrangement links TRBV3-1 (or the pseudogene TRBV3-2) to TRBJ1-1, with TRBD1 matching 8 bases. V gave up 3 bases and J gave up 4 bases; unmatched junction bases: 4. This CDR3 spans 14 amino acids. Germline CDR1 reads LGHDT; CDR2 reads YNNKEL (reference sequence). This CDR3 is CASSHETGGTEAFF. CDR3 nucleotide sequence: TGTGCCAGCAGCCACGAAACAGGGGGCACTGAAGCTTTCTTT.

This chain links TRBV7-9 with TRBJ1-1, with D perhaps matching TRBD1 (6 bases). Per the germline V gene, CDR1 is SEHNR and CDR2 is FQNEAQ (reference sequence). Trimming stripped 4 bases from V and 9 bases from J, with 15 bases between. CDR3 size: 13 residues. The DNA of the CDR3 is TGTGCCAGCAGCTCGTTTGGACAGCCTCAAGCTTTCTTT. Its protein is CASSSFGQPQAFF.

The chain joins TRBV19 to TRBJ1-1, with D possibly being TRBD1 (5 bases). Per the germline V gene, CDR1 is LNHDA and CDR2 is SQIVND (reference sequence). The CDR3 contains 13 residues. Trimming stripped 8 bases from V and 3 bases from J, with 13 bases between. This CDR3 is CASGEGTHTEAFF. CDR3 DNA sequence: TGTGCCAGTGGGGAAGGGACCCACACTGAAGCTTTCTTT. The whole variable domain, filled in from reference TRBV19 and TRBJ1-1, reads DGGITQSPKYLFRKEGQNVTLSCEQNLNHDAMYWYRQDPGQGLRLIYYSQIVNDFQKGDIAEGYSVSREKKESFPLTVTSAQKNPTAFYLCASGEGTHTEAFFGQGTRLTVV.

The V and J genes are TRBV27 and TRBJ2-7, with D perhaps matching TRBD1 (5 bases). CDR1 is MNHEY and CDR2 is SMNVEV in the germline V gene (reference sequence). V lost 8 bases and J lost 2, with 13 bases in between. The CDR3 covers 13 residues. CDR3 loop: CASGAGRAYEQYF. CDR3 DNA sequence: TGTGCCAGCGGGGCAGGGCGTGCCTACGAGCAGTACTTC.

The V and J genes are TRBV5-1 and TRBJ1-1, with no clear D. Trimming removed 0 bases at V and 1 base at J, with 13 bases between. The CDR3 spans 16 residues. Germline V gene data show CDR1 as SGHRS and CDR2 as YFSETQ. CDR3 sequence: CASSLGLGLTNTEAFF. The CDR3 DNA reads TGCGCCAGCAGCTTGGGGCTAGGGCTCACGAACACTGAAGCTTTCTTT. Using reference TRBV5-1 and TRBJ1-1 for the parts outside the CDR3, the full variable domain is KAGVTQTPRYLIKTRGQQVTLSCSPISGHRSVSWYQQTPGQGLQFLFEYFSETQRNKGNFPGRFSGRQFSNSRSEMNVSTLELGDSALYLCASSLGLGLTNTEAFFGQGTRLTVV.

V usage is TRBV5-1 and J usage is TRBJ1-2; tentative D call: TRBD1 (6 bases). Germline V lookup: CDR1 SGHRS, CDR2 YFSETQ. The CDR3 runs 15 residues. V lost 4 bases, J lost 0 bases, and 13 bases lay in between. CDR3 loop: CASSQGWNSNYGYTF. The CDR3 coding sequence is TGCGCCAGCAGCCAGGGGTGGAACTCTAACTATGGCTACACCTTC.

The chain links TRBV6-6 to TRBJ1-4, with no clear D. Germline CDR1 MNHNY, CDR2 SVGAGI (reference sequence). V was pared by 2 bases and J by 7 bases, with 8 bases between. The CDR3 has 13 residues. The DNA of the CDR3 is TGTGCCAGCAGTTACCCGCGATCTGAAAAACTGTTTTTT. It encodes CASSYPRSEKLFF.

V and J are TRBV5-5 and TRBJ2-7; either TRBD1 or TRBD2 may fit D (5 bases each). The CDR3 is 15 amino acids. The germline CDR1 and CDR2 sequences are SGHKS and YYEKEE (reference sequence). V was shortened by 0 bases and J by 6 bases, with 16 bases between the two germline ends. The CDR3 spells CASSLVSGGWREQYF. The DNA for the CDR3 is TGTGCCAGCAGCTTGGTTTCTGGGGGTTGGCGCGAGCAGTACTTC.

On this clone itself: The junction departs from the called germline gene at one end, perhaps through a read error. This chain joins TRBV3-1 (or the pseudogene TRBV3-2) and TRBJ1-5; unclear D gene. CDR1 and CDR2 from the germline V gene are LGHDT and YNNKEL (reference sequence). The length of the CDR3 is 13 residues. For the CDR3, the DNA is TGTGCCAGCAGTCAAGAAGGTAAGCAGCCCCAGCATTTT. It codes for CASSQEGKQPQHF.

The J gene is TRBJ1-4, the V gene TRBV6-4, with D unresolved. The V end lost 9 bases, the J end lost 14 bases, and 10 bases lay between the germline ends. This CDR3 contains 9 residues. Germline CDR1 reads MRHNA; CDR2 reads SNTAGT. This chain's CDR3 is CASCMVLFF. In DNA form, the CDR3 reads TGTGCCAGTTGCATGGTGCTGTTTTTT.

The V gene is TRBV10-1, the J gene TRBJ2-3; D is uncertain. Per germline, CDR1 WNHNN and CDR2 SYGVQD (reference sequence). There are 14 residues in the CDR3. V lost 3 bases to trimming and J lost 2 bases, with 9 bases between them. The CDR3 nucleotides are TGCGCCAGCAGTGAAGGATACAACACAGATACGCAGTATTTT. Its protein product is CASSEGYNTDTQYF.

J is TRBJ2-2 and V is TRBV27, with 8 nucleotides matching TRBD2. Trimming cost V 3 bases and J 4 bases; bases outside gene matches: 4. Germline V gene lookup returns CDR1 MNHEY and CDR2 SMNVEV (reference sequence). CDR3 size: 15 residues. The CDR3 DNA reads TGTGCCAGCAGTTTCGCGGGGGGTATCACCGGGGAGCTGTTTTTT. Its translation: CASSFAGGITGELFF.

The V and J genes are TRBV7-9 and TRBJ1-6; D unresolved. The CDR3 contains 12 residues. The V end lost 6 bases, the J end lost 7 bases, and 7 bases lay between the germline ends. CDR1 SEHNR and CDR2 FQNEAQ come from the germline V gene (reference sequence). The CDR3 region has the DNA TGTGCCAGCAGTCCAGACAATTCACCCCTCCACTTT. Its protein is CASSPDNSPLHF.

The chain is built from TRBV2 and TRBJ2-2; D unclear. Germline V gives CDR1 SNHLY, CDR2 FYNNEI. V lost 2 bases and J 2 bases, leaving 6 bases between the germline ends. CDR3 length: 14 amino acids. For the CDR3, the DNA is TGTGCCAGCAGTGAAACGCGAAACACCGGGGAGCTGTTTTTT. Protein product: CASSETRNTGELFF.

The chain employs TRBV27 and TRBJ2-2; 8 nucleotides agree with TRBD1. J was trimmed by 1 base and V by 5 bases; bases with no gene match: 9. The germline V gene has CDR1 MNHEY and CDR2 SMNVEV (reference sequence). This CDR3 has 17 residues. This CDR3 reads CASSKFSGTGNTGELFF. The CDR3 DNA is TGTGCCAGCAGTAAGTTCTCCGGGACAGGGAACACCGGGGAGCTGTTTTTT.

The CDR3 loop reads CASSQDLGAYEQYF. DNA of the CDR3: TGTGCCAGCAGCCAAGATCTCGGGGCCTACGAGCAGTACTTC. This chain uses TRBV4-2 with TRBJ2-7; tentatively, D is TRBD2 (5 bases). CDR1 LGHNA and CDR2 YNFKEQ come from the germline V gene. V was trimmed by 0 bases and J by 2 bases, leaving 8 bases between them. The CDR3 extends over 14 amino acids.